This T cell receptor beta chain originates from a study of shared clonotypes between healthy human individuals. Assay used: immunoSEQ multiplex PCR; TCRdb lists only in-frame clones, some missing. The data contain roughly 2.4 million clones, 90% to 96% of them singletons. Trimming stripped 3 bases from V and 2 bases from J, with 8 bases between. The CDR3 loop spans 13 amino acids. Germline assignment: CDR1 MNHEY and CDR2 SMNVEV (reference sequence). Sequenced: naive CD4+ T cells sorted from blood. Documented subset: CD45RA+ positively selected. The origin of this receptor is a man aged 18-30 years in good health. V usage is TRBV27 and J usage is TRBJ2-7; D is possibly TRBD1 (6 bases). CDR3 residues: CASSFRQAYEQYF. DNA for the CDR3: TGTGCCAGCAGTTTCAGACAGGCCTACGAGCAGTACTTC.